A selection of T cell receptor beta chains follows, all from one sample in a study of CD8 T cells in Susac syndrome. TCRdb passed the immunoSEQ multiplex PCR reads through MiXCR, listing each CDR3 protein once. There are some 200,000 distinct CDR3 sequences in the sample; about 94% occur only once, and approximately 0.098% lies in the top ten. The source material was CD4+ T cells from PBMCs. These receptor sequences come from a human donor with Susac syndrome. The CDR3 runs from the conserved cysteine through the conserved F or W. A D gene is named only where the DNA matches it firmly. Not every row has a clone size; where given, it reads once, few, many or a size class.

size: .; J: TRBJ1-6; D: .; V: TRBV11-2; DNA: TGTGCCAGCAGCCCCGGGCCACTTGGCGCACCCCTCCACTTT; CDR3: CASSPGPLGAPLHF
size: few; J: TRBJ2-1; D: .; V: TRBV7-2; DNA: TGTGCCAGCAGCTTACCCAGTTCCTACAATGAGCAGTTCTTC; CDR3: CASSLPSSYNEQFF
size: .; J: TRBJ2-5; D: .; V: TRBV20-1; DNA: TGCAGTGCTAGAGACCCTCGGACGGAGACCCAGTACTTC; CDR3: CSARDPRTETQYF
size: .; J: TRBJ2-7; D: TRBD1; V: TRBV19; DNA: TGTGCCAGTAGTGCCTCGACAGGGTTGGAGCAGTACTTC; CDR3: CASSASTGLEQYF
size: .; J: TRBJ2-3; D: .; V: TRBV12-5; DNA: TGTGCTAGTGCCCGTGAAGGCCCGCACACAGATACGCAGTATTTT; CDR3: CASAREGPHTDTQYF
size: .; J: TRBJ2-3; D: TRBD2; V: TRBV3-1; DNA: TGTGCCAGCAGCCCAGAACTAGCGGGGGTAACAGATACGCAGTATTTT; CDR3: CASSPELAGVTDTQYF
size: .; J: TRBJ1-1; D: .; V: TRBV6-5; DNA: TGTGCCAGCAGTTCTCAAGGGATTAACACTGAAGCTTTCTTT; CDR3: CASSSQGINTEAFF
size: .; J: TRBJ2-5; D: .; V: TRBV7-2; DNA: TGTGCCAGCAGCTTAGGAACTAGCACCAAAGAGACCCAGTACTTC; CDR3: CASSLGTSTKETQYF
size: .; J: TRBJ2-5; D: .; V: TRBV30; DNA: TGTGCCGGGGGGACCCAAGAGACCCAGTACTTC; CDR3: CAGGTQETQYF
size: once; J: TRBJ2-2; D: .; V: TRBV5-1; DNA: TGCGCCAGCAGCTTGGAAAGGGTCCCCGGGGAGCTGTTTTTT; CDR3: CASSLERVPGELFF
size: .; J: TRBJ1-2; D: .; V: TRBV7-2; DNA: TGTGCCAGCAGCTTAGATGCGGTTAACTATGGCTACACCTTC; CDR3: CASSLDAVNYGYTF
size: .; J: TRBJ2-6; D: TRBD1; V: TRBV30; DNA: TGTGCCCTCGGGACAGTGTTCCCCTCTGGGGCCAACGTCCTGACTTTC; CDR3: CALGTVFPSGANVLTF
size: .; J: TRBJ2-3; D: TRBD1; V: TRBV27; DNA: TGTGCCAGCAGTCAATACTCAGGGGGCGCGGATACGCAGTATTTT; CDR3: CASSQYSGGADTQYF
size: .; J: TRBJ1-5; D: TRBD1; V: TRBV2; DNA: TGTGCCAGTACTACTGGGGACAGGCTCAATCAGCCCCAGCATTTT; CDR3: CASTTGDRLNQPQHF
size: once; J: TRBJ2-5; D: TRBD2; V: TRBV19; DNA: TGTGCCAGTAGGGGCCGTGCCGGGAGGCAAGAGACCCAGTACTTC; CDR3: CASRGRAGRQETQYF
size: .; J: TRBJ2-1; D: .; V: TRBV24-1; DNA: TGTGCCACCAGCGGAGACTTAGAAGCTGAGCAGTTCTTC; CDR3: CATSGDLEAEQFF
size: .; J: TRBJ1-6; D: .; V: TRBV20-1; DNA: TGCAGTGCTGTCGGGACGGCGGTCTATAATTCACCCCTCCACTTT; CDR3: CSAVGTAVYNSPLHF
size: few; J: TRBJ1-1; D: .; V: TRBV6-5; DNA: TGTGCCAGCAGTTACACTACCGGGGACACTGAAGCTTTCTTT; CDR3: CASSYTTGDTEAFF
size: .; J: TRBJ1-5; D: .; V: TRBV2; DNA: TGTGCCAGCCGACGTGAAGGATTTGACAATCAGCCCCAGCATTTT; CDR3: CASRREGFDNQPQHF
size: .; J: TRBJ1-2; D: TRBD1; V: TRBV19; DNA: TGTGCCAGTAGTACCAGGGGGGTGGACTATGGCTACACCTTC; CDR3: CASSTRGVDYGYTF
size: once; J: TRBJ2-1; D: .; V: TRBV28; DNA: TGTGCCAGCAGTGGGGGGGGACGACAGGCGGGGCAGTTCTTC; CDR3: CASSGGGRQAGQFF
size: .; J: TRBJ1-1; D: .; V: TRBV7-9; DNA: TGTGCCAGCAGCTTAGCCCCTTTTGGGGCGAACACTGAAGCTTTCTTT; CDR3: CASSLAPFGANTEAFF
size: .; J: TRBJ2-3; D: TRBD1; V: TRBV25-1; DNA: TGTGCCAGCAGCCAAGCACGTGGACAGGGCACAGATACGCAGTATTTT; CDR3: CASSQARGQGTDTQYF
size: .; J: TRBJ2-7; D: .; V: TRBV2; DNA: TGTGCCAGCGAGGGTGGGGACGAGCAGTACTTC; CDR3: CASEGGDEQYF
size: .; J: TRBJ2-3; D: TRBD1; V: TRBV20-1; DNA: TGCAGTGCTAGGACGACAGGGGCAGATACGCAGTATTTT; CDR3: CSARTTGADTQYF
size: .; J: TRBJ2-1; D: .; V: TRBV29-1; DNA: TGCAGCGTTGAAGATCCGAGGGGGGGCTCGGTCTACAATGAGCAGTTCTTC; CDR3: CSVEDPRGGSVYNEQFF
size: .; J: TRBJ2-5; D: .; V: TRBV15; DNA: TGTGCCACCCGAGGAGGGACGTACCAAGAGACCCAGTACTTC; CDR3: CATRGGTYQETQYF
size: once; J: TRBJ2-2; D: .; V: TRBV15; DNA: TGTGCCACCAGCAGAGATCGAGCGTGGACCGGGGAGCTGTTTTTT; CDR3: CATSRDRAWTGELFF
size: few; J: TRBJ1-5; D: TRBD1; V: TRBV18; DNA: TGTGCCAGCTCGCCAAGGGGCCAGGGGGCGGTTCAGCCCCAGCATTTT; CDR3: CASSPRGQGAVQPQHF
size: .; J: TRBJ2-5; D: .; V: TRBV30; DNA: TGTGCCTGGAGTGTTAGGGGGGCCGGGCAAGAGACCCAGTACTTC; CDR3: CAWSVRGAGQETQYF
size: .; J: TRBJ2-7; D: .; V: TRBV6-2/TRBV6-3; DNA: TGTGCCAGCAGTTACTTTCGGTACGAGCAGTACTTC; CDR3: CASSYFRYEQYF
size: .; J: TRBJ2-3; D: .; V: TRBV5-4; DNA: TGTGCCAGCAGCTTGGAGGGCAGCTCCACAGATACGCAGTATTTT; CDR3: CASSLEGSSTDTQYF
size: .; J: TRBJ1-5; D: .; V: TRBV5-1; DNA: TGCGCCAGCAGAGTTGGGGGCGGCAATCAGCCCCAGCATTTT; CDR3: CASRVGGGNQPQHF
size: .; J: TRBJ1-1; D: .; V: TRBV5-1; DNA: TGCGCCAGCAGCCGAGAATGGAACACTGAAGCTTTCTTT; CDR3: CASSREWNTEAFF
size: .; J: TRBJ1-5; D: .; V: TRBV20-1; DNA: TGCAGTGCGCTCCAGGCCAGGGATCAGCCCCAGCATTTT; CDR3: CSALQARDQPQHF